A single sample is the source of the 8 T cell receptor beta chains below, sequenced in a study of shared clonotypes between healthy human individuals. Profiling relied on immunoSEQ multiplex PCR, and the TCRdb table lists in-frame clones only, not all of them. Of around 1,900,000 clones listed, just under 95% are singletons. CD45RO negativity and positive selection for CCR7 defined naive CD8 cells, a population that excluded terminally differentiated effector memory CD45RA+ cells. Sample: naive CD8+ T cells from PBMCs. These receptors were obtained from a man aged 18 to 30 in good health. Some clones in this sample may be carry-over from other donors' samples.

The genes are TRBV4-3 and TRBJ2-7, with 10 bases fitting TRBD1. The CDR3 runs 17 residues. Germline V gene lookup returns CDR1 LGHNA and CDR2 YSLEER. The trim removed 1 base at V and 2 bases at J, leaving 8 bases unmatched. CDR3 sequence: CASSQGTGTGVPYEQYF. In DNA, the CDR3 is TGCGCCAGCAGCCAAGGAACCGGGACAGGGGTACCCTACGAGCAGTACTTC.

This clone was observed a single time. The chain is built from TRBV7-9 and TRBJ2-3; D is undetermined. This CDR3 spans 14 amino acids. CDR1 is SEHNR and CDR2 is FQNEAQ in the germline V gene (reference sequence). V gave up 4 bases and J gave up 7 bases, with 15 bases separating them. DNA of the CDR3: TGTGCCAGCAGCTCAGCCGCCCTAGGAAATACGCAGTATTTT. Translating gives CASSSAALGNTQYF.

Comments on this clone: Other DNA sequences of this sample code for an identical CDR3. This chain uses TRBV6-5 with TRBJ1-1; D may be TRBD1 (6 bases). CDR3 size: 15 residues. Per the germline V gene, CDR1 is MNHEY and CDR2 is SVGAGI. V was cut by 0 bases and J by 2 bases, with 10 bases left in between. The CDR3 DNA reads TGTGCCAGCAGTTACTCGGGGACACCTAACACTGAAGCTTTCTTT. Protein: CASSYSGTPNTEAFF.

The CDR3 nucleotides read TGTGCCAGCAGTCCCGTTCGGGTGGACGGCCTCTCTGGAAACACCATATATTTT. Its translation is CASSPVRVDGLSGNTIYF. The chain has TRBV27 and TRBJ1-3; no clear D. The CDR3 consists of 18 residues. V was shortened by 5 bases and J by 0 bases, with 20 bases between the two germline ends. Germline V CDR1 and CDR2: MNHEY, SMNVEV (reference sequence).

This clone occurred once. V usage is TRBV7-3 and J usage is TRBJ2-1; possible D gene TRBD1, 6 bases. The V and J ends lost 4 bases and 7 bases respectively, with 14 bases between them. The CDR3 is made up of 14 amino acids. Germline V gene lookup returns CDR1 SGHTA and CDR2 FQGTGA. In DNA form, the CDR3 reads TGTGCCAGCAGCTCAAGCGCGAGGGGGAATGAGCAGTTCTTC. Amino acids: CASSSSARGNEQFF.

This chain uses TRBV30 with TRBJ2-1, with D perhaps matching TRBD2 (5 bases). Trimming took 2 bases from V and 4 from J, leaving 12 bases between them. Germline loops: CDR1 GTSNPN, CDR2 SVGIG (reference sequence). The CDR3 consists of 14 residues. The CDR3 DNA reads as TGTGCCTGGAGTTTTGCGAGACTATACAATGAGCAGTTCTTC. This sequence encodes CAWSFARLYNEQFF.

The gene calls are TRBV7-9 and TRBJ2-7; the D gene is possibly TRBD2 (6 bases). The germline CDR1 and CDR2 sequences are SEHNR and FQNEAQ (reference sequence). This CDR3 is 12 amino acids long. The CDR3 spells CVLRGLSYEQYF. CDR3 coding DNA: TGTGTCCTGAGGGGACTCTCCTACGAGCAGTACTTC.

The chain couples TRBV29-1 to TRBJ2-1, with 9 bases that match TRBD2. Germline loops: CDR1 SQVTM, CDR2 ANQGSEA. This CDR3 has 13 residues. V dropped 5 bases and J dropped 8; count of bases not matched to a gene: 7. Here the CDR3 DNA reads TGCAGCGTTCGCAATAGCGGGAGAGATGAGCAGTTCTTC. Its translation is CSVRNSGRDEQFF.